This entry lists 27 T cell receptor beta chains sequenced from one sample in a study of blood T cell repertoires in COVID-19. TCRdb's copy holds only in-frame clones and misses some; the assay was immunoSEQ multiplex PCR. The table includes roughly 100,000 clones, about 88% detected once. Sequencing was performed on peripheral blood. The receptors stem from a human donor in a cohort sampled during active COVID-19.

The chain links TRBV7-2 to TRBJ2-1; 12 nucleotides agree with TRBD2. Germline CDR1 is SGHTA and CDR2 is FQGNSA. This CDR3 is built from 16 residues. J gave up 6 bases and V 2 bases, and 5 bases lay outside the gene matches. The CDR3 nucleotides read TGTGCCAGCAGCTTAACTAGCGGGGGGCGGACCAATGAGCAGTTCTTC. This sequence encodes CASSLTSGGRTNEQFF.

J is TRBJ1-3 and V is TRBV9; TRBD1 is a possible D gene (6 bases). V shed 3 bases and J shed 4 bases, with 14 bases lying between them. The CDR3 runs 15 residues. Per the germline V gene, CDR1 is SGDLS and CDR2 is YYNGEE. Written as DNA, the CDR3 is TGTGCCAGCAGCGATTCCGGGGGGCCAGGAAACACCATATATTTT. It translates to CASSDSGGPGNTIYF.

This clone has a single count. As DNA, the CDR3 is TGTGCCACCCTTAGTAGGACAGGGGGCTTCGGAGATGGAAACACCATATATTTT. Protein: CATLSRTGGFGDGNTIYF. V usage is TRBV10-3 and J usage is TRBJ1-3; 11 positions match TRBD1. CDR1 is ENHRY and CDR2 is SYGVKD in the germline V gene. V shed 10 bases and J 3 bases; nucleotides not matched to a gene: 17. The CDR3 is 18 amino acids.

The J gene is TRBJ2-3, the V gene TRBV4-3; 7 nucleotides align to TRBD1. The length of the CDR3 is 15 residues. Germline V lookup: CDR1 LGHNA, CDR2 YSLEER. Germline trimming cut 3 bases from V and 1 base from J; bases unmatched to any gene: 4. The CDR3 region is CASSHRTGGTDTQYF. The CDR3 DNA is TGCGCCAGCAGCCACAGGACAGGAGGCACAGATACGCAGTATTTT.

This chain joins TRBV24-1 and TRBJ2-2, with D possibly TRBD2 on 6 matching bases. Per germline, CDR1 KGHDR and CDR2 SFDVKD. Trimming shortened V by 5 bases and J by 5 bases, and 17 bases separated the two germline ends. This CDR3 has 16 amino acids. The CDR3 nucleotides are TGTGCCACCAGTGCCCCTGCGGGAAAGCGAACCGGGGAGCTGTTTTTT. Its protein product is CATSAPAGKRTGELFF.

The chain couples TRBV7-2 to TRBJ2-1; D unresolved. The CDR3 consists of 14 residues. The V end was cut by 6 bases, the J end by 6 bases, with 15 bases between. In germline, CDR1 is SGHTA, CDR2 FQGNSA. In nucleotides, the CDR3 is TGTGCCAGCAGTCTCTCCCCGTCGGTCAATGAGCAGTTCTTC. Its translation is CASSLSPSVNEQFF.

The chain has TRBV20-1 and TRBJ2-6; D is unresolved. The germline V and J ends were trimmed by 7 bases and 4 bases, with 5 bases remaining between them. The V gene's germline CDR1 is DFQATT and CDR2 SNEGSKA (reference sequence). The CDR3 is made up of 11 amino acids. This chain's CDR3 is CSVSGANVLTF. CDR3 DNA sequence: TGCAGTGTAAGCGGGGCCAACGTCCTGACTTTC.

V is TRBV5-8 and J is TRBJ2-5; D gene uncertain. From germline, CDR1 is SGHTS and CDR2 YDEGEE. The CDR3 sequence is 12 residues long. V lost 2 bases, J lost 3 bases, and 5 bases lay in between. DNA for the CDR3: TGTGCCAGCAGCTTTGGAGAAGAGACCCAGTACTTC. Residues: CASSFGEETQYF.

This chain connects TRBV28 to TRBJ1-5; 8 bases map to TRBD1. V was clipped by 3 bases and J by 8 bases; unmatched bases: 9. Germline values: CDR1 MDHEN, CDR2 SYDVKM. This CDR3 comprises 15 residues. The CDR3 nucleotides read TGTGCCAGCAGTTTGACAGGGGACCTTGGGGAGCCCCAGCATTTT. Its translation is CASSLTGDLGEPQHF.

This chain links TRBV5-8 with TRBJ1-4; 7 bases are shared with TRBD1. The CDR3 runs 16 residues. Germline V CDR1 and CDR2: SGHTS, YDEGEE. V lost 4 bases and J lost 0; bases outside the gene matches: 6. CDR3 sequence reads: CASSRGTVPTNEKLFF. Written as DNA, the CDR3 is TGTGCCAGCAGCAGAGGGACAGTTCCAACTAATGAAAAACTGTTTTTT.

The chain carries TRBV6-1 and TRBJ2-5, with a possible D match to TRBD2 (6 bases). Germline V CDR1 and CDR2: MNHNS, SASEGT. The CDR3 extends over 13 amino acids. Trimming took off 3 bases at V and 4 bases at J, with 9 bases between the two ends. Written as DNA, the CDR3 is TGTGCCAGCAGTGATGTGGGGGGAGAGACCCAGTACTTC. It specifies CASSDVGGETQYF.

This rearrangement joins TRBV7-3 to TRBJ2-2; D might be TRBD1 (6 bases). The CDR3 totals 14 residues. Germline CDR1 is SGHTA and CDR2 is FQGTGA. The V and J ends lost 4 bases and 4 bases respectively, with 10 bases between them. The CDR3 bases are TGTGCCAGCAGCTCACAGGGTAGCACCGGGGAGCTGTTTTTT. Its translation is CASSSQGSTGELFF.

The rearrangement joins TRBV18 to TRBJ2-3; TRBD2 matches 10 bases. Unmatched junction bases numbered 5, after V lost 6 bases and J lost 2 bases. There are 15 residues in the CDR3. Germline lookup yields CDR1 KGHSH and CDR2 LQKENI. CDR3: CASSPGTSATDTQYF. CDR3 in DNA: TGTGCCAGCTCCCCCGGGACTAGCGCCACAGATACGCAGTATTTT. Full variable domain (missing parts from reference TRBV18 and TRBJ2-3): NAGVMQNPRHLVRRRGQEARLRCSPMKGHSHVYWYRQLPEEGLKFMVYLQKENIIDESGMPKERFSAEFPKEGPSILRIQQVVRGDSAAYFCASSPGTSATDTQYFGPGTRLTVL.

V usage is TRBV7-2 and J usage is TRBJ1-4; 7 bases are shared with TRBD1. Germline lookup yields CDR1 SGHTA and CDR2 FQGNSA. Trimming at V came to 5 bases and at J to 7 bases, leaving 10 bases not matched to a gene. CDR3 length: 15 residues. CDR3 bases: TGTGCCAGCAGCCGTCGACAGGGATTGGGTGAAAAACTGTTTTTT. It codes for CASSRRQGLGEKLFF.

The V gene is TRBV7-2, the J gene TRBJ1-1; weak D call: TRBD1 (5 bases). Trimming removed 4 bases from V and 5 bases from J, with 14 bases in between. The CDR3 consists of 14 residues. Per the germline V gene, CDR1 is SGHTA and CDR2 is FQGNSA. DNA for the CDR3: TGTGCCAGCAGCTCCCAGGGAAAGGGGACTGAAGCTTTCTTT. This encodes CASSSQGKGTEAFF.

V usage is TRBV28 and J usage is TRBJ1-2, with 9 bases lining up with TRBD1. CDR1 MDHEN and CDR2 SYDVKM come from the germline V gene. The CDR3 is 15 amino acids. V lost 3 bases and J lost 4; bases outside the gene matches: 6. CDR3 nucleotides: TGTGCCAGCAGTTTTGGGACGACAGGGGGCTATGGCTACACCTTC. Translating gives CASSFGTTGGYGYTF.

The rearrangement links TRBV4-1 to TRBJ1-2, with a weak D call TRBD1 (6 bases). From germline, CDR1 is MGHRA and CDR2 YSYEKL. Trimming stripped 5 bases from V and 4 bases from J, with 11 bases between. This CDR3 has 13 residues. CDR3 protein: CASSLDSVYGYTF. The DNA for the CDR3 is TGCGCCAGCAGCTTGGACAGCGTCTATGGCTACACCTTC.

The rearrangement joins TRBV4-2 to TRBJ1-2; 7 bases match TRBD1. The CDR3 sequence is 12 residues long. V was clipped by 4 bases and J by 8 bases; unmatched bases: 4. From germline, CDR1 is LGHNA and CDR2 YNFKEQ. In DNA, the CDR3 is TGTGCCAGCAGCCTCGGGACAGCAGGCTACACCTTC. It translates to CASSLGTAGYTF.

The J gene is TRBJ2-1, the V gene TRBV29-1, with 10 nucleotides matching TRBD2. The CDR3 sequence is 19 residues long. The trim removed 6 bases at V and 6 bases at J, leaving 23 bases unmatched. CDR1 is SQVTM, CDR2 ANQGSEA, per germline. The CDR3 DNA sequence: TGCAGCGTCCGTAGGGCAGGGAGAGCGGGAGGGCCCAAGGGCAATGAGCAGTTCTTC. Translation: CSVRRAGRAGGPKGNEQFF.

CDR3 DNA sequence: TGTGCCAGCAGCCCACCTATCGTTAAGGGGACCTACAATGAGCAGTTCTTC. It translates to CASSPPIVKGTYNEQFF. The rearrangement joins TRBV14 to TRBJ2-1, with D perhaps TRBD1 (5 bases). CDR3 length: 17 amino acids. Germline V CDR1 and CDR2: SGHDN, FVKESK. Trimming cost V 4 bases and J 2 bases, with 18 bases left between them.

The CDR3 reads CASSDSDGVDGYTF. CDR3 DNA sequence: TGTGCCAGCAGTGACTCAGACGGGGTGGATGGCTACACCTTC. This chain connects TRBV6-4 to TRBJ1-2; D is unresolved. The V gene lost 0 bases and the J gene lost 6 bases, with 11 bases spanning the gap. In germline, CDR1 is MRHNA, CDR2 SNTAGT. The CDR3 contains 14 residues.

Worth noting for this clone: Germline is not matched at one junction end, which may reflect a read error. This sequence joins TRBV10-3 and TRBJ2-7; D unclear. From germline, CDR1 is ENHRY and CDR2 SYGVKD. This CDR3 contains 11 residues. CDR3 sequence: CAISQSYEQYF. CDR3 sequence (DNA): TGTGCCATCAGTCAGTCCTACGAGCAGTACTTC.

This chain joins TRBV10-3 and TRBJ1-1; D remains ambiguous. V lost 2 bases to trimming and J lost 8 bases, with 12 bases between them. The CDR3 has 13 amino acids. Germline V gene lookup returns CDR1 ENHRY and CDR2 SYGVKD. Here the CDR3 reads CAISEAQASEAFF. For the CDR3, the DNA is TGTGCCATCAGTGAGGCCCAGGCCTCCGAAGCTTTCTTT.

The rearrangement joins TRBV2 to TRBJ2-7, with 8 nucleotides matching TRBD1. V trimming: 11 bases; J trimming: 1 base; junction bases outside the gene matches: 7. This CDR3 comprises 13 residues. The germline gives CDR1 SNHLY, CDR2 FYNNEI. In DNA form, the CDR3 reads TGTGCCGTACGGCGGACAGGGTCCTACGAGCAGTACTTC. Translating it yields CAVRRTGSYEQYF.

The gene calls are TRBV7-2 and TRBJ1-2; D may be TRBD1 (5 bases). Germline CDR1 SGHTA, CDR2 FQGNSA. Trimming pared 2 bases from V and 8 bases from J, leaving 9 bases between. The CDR3 has 12 residues. The chain's CDR3 is CASSLRGSGYTF. CDR3 bases: TGTGCCAGCAGCTTAAGGGGTTCCGGCTACACCTTC.

The gene calls are TRBV5-1 and TRBJ1-1, with D uncertain. This CDR3 comprises 16 residues. V lost 4 bases and J 5 bases, leaving 21 bases between the germline ends. CDR1 SGHRS and CDR2 YFSETQ come from the germline V gene. The CDR3 region has the DNA TGCGCCAGCAGCAGAGGGTACAATTCGGAGGGTACTGAAGCTTTCTTT. This sequence encodes CASSRGYNSEGTEAFF. Together with reference TRBV5-1 and TRBJ1-1, the CDR3 gives the full variable domain: KAGVTQTPRYLIKTRGQQVTLSCSPISGHRSVSWYQQTPGQGLQFLFEYFSETQRNKGNFPGRFSGRQFSNSRSEMNVSTLELGDSALYLCASSRGYNSEGTEAFFGQGTRLTVV.

This chain links TRBV11-3 with TRBJ2-3, with 9 bases identical to TRBD2. The CDR3 has 13 amino acids. After removal of 10 bases from V and 1 base from J, the junction contained 3 bases not matched to a gene. Germline lookup yields CDR1 SGHNT and CDR2 YENEEA. The CDR3 loop reads CATQRGGTDTQYF. The CDR3, as DNA: TGTGCCACCCAGCGGGGGGGCACAGATACGCAGTATTTT.